This TCR beta chain is drawn from a study of human T cells and chemical hapten exposure. Study-wide context: Patients, mostly women, had alopecia areata, alopecia totalis or alopecia universalis.

Study-level findings and limits: Clustering by CDR3 similarity yielded significantly more large clusters from expanded TCRs than controls.

This clonotype was seen many times. Its specificity is unknown. Original analysis: Samples had a median of about 96,000 TCRs, ranging roughly 20,000 to 750,000. Via MiXCR, TCRdb re-called the RACE reads, giving one row per CDR3 protein. The V and J calls shown here were made by TCRdb, not taken from the authors' results. The data hold 50,000 to 80,000 distinct CDR3 sequences, with about 11% observed a single time. The V gene's germline CDR1 is SGHRS and CDR2 YFSETQ. The V end lost 4 bases, the J end lost 4 bases, and 14 bases lay between the germline ends. The CDR3 is 14 amino acids. Time point denoted: patch test 3, about 24 weeks after DPC sensitization. As for treatment: therapeutic diphenylcyclopropenone sensitization with weekly scalp DPC.

This clonotype was sampled from a young woman with alopecia areata. Some clones in this sample may be carry-over from other donors' samples. The starting material was whole blood, obtained in connection with sensitization to the hapten diphenylcyclopropenone (DPC). V usage is TRBV5-1 and J usage is TRBJ1-2, with D possibly matching TRBD1 (6 bases). The CDR3 nucleotides read TGCGCCAGCAGCAGGCGACTGGACAGCTATGGCTACACCTTC. Protein product: CASSRRLDSYGYTF.